The rows below give T cell receptor beta chains drawn from one sample of a study of immune characteristics of hereditary and idiopathic chronic pancreatitis. Data came from immunoSEQ multiplex PCR; TCRdb stores just in-frame clones and leaves some out. The sample consists of around 1,700 clones, just under 80% of them appearing once. Sequenced: pancreas tissue with hereditary chronic pancreatitis. These receptors all come from a human donor with chronic pancreatitis. CDR3s include the opening cysteine and the closing phenylalanine or tryptophan. A D gene is named only where the DNA matches it firmly. Expanded clones get a size class; other rows say once, few or many, or leave the size out.

j_call | v_call | clone_size | d_call | cdr3_length | cdr3_nt | cdr3_aa
TRBJ1-2 | TRBV6-5 | NA | NA | 14 | TGTGCCAGCAGCCACGACCGTAGGGTCCGAGGCTACACCTTC | CASSHDRRVRGYTF
TRBJ2-1 | TRBV29-1 | few | TRBD1 | 16 | TGCAGCGTTGAGGCCGAGGACAGGCAGTCCTACAATGAGCAGTTCTTC | CSVEAEDRQSYNEQFF
TRBJ2-3 | TRBV27 | NA | NA | 14 | TGTGCCAGCAAACAGGGACGGAACACAGATACGCAGTATTTT | CASKQGRNTDTQYF
TRBJ2-5 | TRBV7-9 | NA | TRBD2 | 15 | TGTGCCAGCAGCTTAGGGGGGACTAGGTTTGAGACCCAGTACTTC | CASSLGGTRFETQYF
TRBJ2-5 | TRBV6-4 | NA | TRBD2 | 15 | TGTGCCAGCAGTGAGGTAGCGGGGGGTCAAGAGACCCAGTACTTC | CASSEVAGGQETQYF
TRBJ2-7 | TRBV19 | NA | NA | 14 | TGTGCCAGTAGTATCGCACTCACCTCCTACGAGCAGTACTTC | CASSIALTSYEQYF
TRBJ1-5 | TRBV30 | NA | TRBD1 | 16 | TGTGCCTGGAGTGGATCCGGGACAGGGCTTGGTCAGCCCCAGCATTTT | CAWSGSGTGLGQPQHF
TRBJ2-6 | TRBV6-2/TRBV6-3 | NA | NA | 15 | TGTGCCAGCAGTTACGATCTGTCTGGGGCCAACGTCCTGACTTTC | CASSYDLSGANVLTF
TRBJ1-6 | TRBV5-1 | NA | TRBD1 | 15 | TGCGCCAGCAGCGAAGGGACAGCCCTTAATTCACCCCTCCACTTT | CASSEGTALNSPLHF
TRBJ2-7 | TRBV7-9 | NA | NA | 15 | TGTGCCAGCAGCCCGAAGACAGGAACCTGGTACGAGCAGTACTTC | CASSPKTGTWYEQYF
TRBJ1-2 | TRBV6-5 | NA | NA | 15 | TGTGCCAGCAGGACGGGACGCTTAGGGCACTATGGCTACACCTTC | CASRTGRLGHYGYTF
TRBJ2-1 | TRBV27 | NA | TRBD2 | 16 | TGTGCCAGCAGTTCCCATAGACTAGCGGGGTACAATGAGCAGTTCTTC | CASSSHRLAGYNEQFF
TRBJ1-2 | TRBV7-6 | NA | TRBD1 | 18 | TGTGCCAGCAGCACAGACCCCATTCGTGACAGGGACGCCTATGGCTACACCTTC | CASSTDPIRDRDAYGYTF
TRBJ2-2 | TRBV28 | NA | TRBD1 | 17 | TGTGCCAGCAGTTTTTTATCGGGACAGGGCGACACCGGGGAGCTGTTTTTT | CASSFLSGQGDTGELFF
TRBJ1-2 | TRBV4-3 | NA | NA | 14 | TGCGCCAGCAGCGTACGGTGGCAGGCCTATGACTACACCTTC | CASSVRWQAYDYTF
TRBJ2-1 | TRBV6-5 | NA | TRBD1 | 15 | TGTGCCAGCGAAGAGGGGACAGGGGGCGCAAATGAGCAGTTCTTC | CASEEGTGGANEQFF
TRBJ2-2 | TRBV9 | NA | TRBD1 | 18 | TGTGCCAGCAGCGGACGGGACAGGGGTGAGGAGGTCACCGGGGAGCTGTTTTTT | CASSGRDRGEEVTGELFF
TRBJ1-2 | TRBV24-1 | NA | NA | 15 | TGTGCCACCAGTGATGCTTCATACGCTAACTATGGCTACACCTTC | CATSDASYANYGYTF
TRBJ1-4 | TRBV9 | NA | NA | 15 | TGTGCCAGCAGCGCGAACAGTGTCCCTAATGAAAAACTGTTTTTT | CASSANSVPNEKLFF
TRBJ2-3 | TRBV7-9 | once | NA | 11 | TGTGCCAGCAGCTTACAAGCTACGCAGTATTTT | CASSLQATQYF
TRBJ2-7 | TRBV3-1/TRBV3-2 | NA | TRBD1 | 15 | TGTGCCAGCAGCGGAACCGGGACAGGGGGCATCGAGCAGTACTTC | CASSGTGTGGIEQYF
TRBJ2-7 | TRBV2 | NA | TRBD2 | 14 | TGTGCCAGCGTTAGCGGGGGGTCCTCCTACGAGCAGTACTTC | CASVSGGSSYEQYF
TRBJ1-4 | TRBV19 | few | TRBD1 | 13 | TGTGCCAGCACCGGGACAGTAGGAGAAAAACTGTTTTTT | CASTGTVGEKLFF
TRBJ2-7 | TRBV5-6 | NA | NA | 15 | TGTGCCAGCAGCTTAGGTCGGGACGGATCCTACGAGCAGTACTTC | CASSLGRDGSYEQYF
TRBJ1-1 | TRBV5-6 | NA | NA | 16 | TGTGCCAGCAGCTTGCGTTCGGCAGGAGTGAACACTGAAGCTTTCTTT | CASSLRSAGVNTEAFF
TRBJ2-3 | TRBV6-1 | NA | TRBD2 | 15 | TGTGCCAGCAGTGAAGCAGCGGGGGGGCCAGATACGCAGTATTTT | CASSEAAGGPDTQYF
TRBJ2-2 | TRBV9 | once | TRBD2 | 14 | TGTGCCAGCAGCCCCCAGCGGGGTCCCGGGGAGCTGTTTTTT | CASSPQRGPGELFF
TRBJ2-2 | TRBV6-1 | few | NA | 15 | TGTGCCAGCAGTGAACTAGACGGCAACACCGGGGAGCTGTTTTTT | CASSELDGNTGELFF
TRBJ2-1 | TRBV29-1 | NA | TRBD2 | 15 | TGCAGCGTTGAGCCGACTAGCGGGGGGAGTAATGAGCAGTTCTTC | CSVEPTSGGSNEQFF
TRBJ1-2 | TRBV4-2 | NA | NA | 16 | TGTGCCAGCAGCCTAGGGTTGGGCCCCTGGGAGCCTGGCTACACCTTC | CASSLGLGPWEPGYTF
TRBJ2-7 | TRBV7-8 | NA | NA | 14 | TGTGCCAGCAGCCTGGGTCGGCAGCTCTACGAGCAGTACTTC | CASSLGRQLYEQYF
TRBJ2-1 | TRBV19 | once | TRBD2 | 14 | TGTGCCAGTAACGTGGCGGGGGGTCGTAATGAGCAGTTCTTC | CASNVAGGRNEQFF
TRBJ2-7 | TRBV6-5 | NA | NA | 14 | TGTGCCAGCAGTACCGACAGGCCCCCATACGAGCAGTACTTC | CASSTDRPPYEQYF
TRBJ2-3 | TRBV29-1 | NA | TRBD2 | 13 | TGCAGCGGGGGGCGGGGGGGCACAGATACGCAGTATTTT | CSGGRGGTDTQYF
TRBJ1-2 | TRBV5-8 | NA | NA | 12 | TGTGCCAGCAGCTCGAACACGGGGGGCTACACCTTC | CASSSNTGGYTF
TRBJ1-1 | TRBV21-1 | few | NA | 15 | TGTGCCAGCAGCAAGGCTGGGGGGTACCACACTGAAGCTTTCTTT | CASSKAGGYHTEAFF
TRBJ2-5 | TRBV2 | NA | NA | 14 | TGTGCCAGCAGAGAGGGACTTTCTTACGGGACCCAGTACTTC | CASREGLSYGTQYF
TRBJ1-3 | TRBV4-1 | few | NA | 13 | TGCGCCAGCAGCCAAGATTACGGAAACACCATATATTTT | CASSQDYGNTIYF
TRBJ2-7 | TRBV4-3 | NA | TRBD2 | 15 | TGCGCCAGCAGCCAACGACTAGCGGGGGGCTACGAGCAGTACTTC | CASSQRLAGGYEQYF
TRBJ1-4 | TRBV6-1 | NA | TRBD1 | 15 | TGTGCCAGCGGTGACAGGGTAGGAACTAATGAAAAACTGTTTTTT | CASGDRVGTNEKLFF
TRBJ2-1 | TRBV29-1 | NA | NA | 13 | TGCAGCGTTGATTCAGGGGGGGTCGGTGAGCAGTTCTTC | CSVDSGGVGEQFF
TRBJ1-1 | TRBV27 | NA | TRBD1 | 14 | TGTGCCAGCAGTTCTGGGACAGCGAACACTGAAGCTTTCTTT | CASSSGTANTEAFF
TRBJ1-1 | TRBV5-1 | NA | NA | 15 | TGCGCCAGCAGCTTGGTAGGGGTGACGAACACTGAAGCTTTCTTT | CASSLVGVTNTEAFF
TRBJ1-5 | TRBV5-6 | large | NA | 14 | TGTGCCAGCAGCCAGGGGATTAGTGGCCAGCCCCAGCATTTT | CASSQGISGQPQHF
TRBJ1-3 | TRBV15 | once | NA | 17 | TGTGCCACCAGCTCCGGGGGGCGGGAATCCTCTGGAAACACCATATATTTT | CATSSGGRESSGNTIYF
TRBJ2-2 | TRBV19 | NA | TRBD1 | 16 | TGTGCCAGTAGTTCCCGGGACAGGGGATTGGCCGGGGAGCTGTTTTTT | CASSSRDRGLAGELFF
TRBJ1-6 | TRBV6-5 | NA | NA | 14 | TGTGCCAGCAGTTTCAGGGAGCGGGGTTCACCCCTCCACTTT | CASSFRERGSPLHF
TRBJ2-7 | TRBV5-5 | NA | NA | 12 | TGTGCCAGCATCGTCACACATTGCGAGCAGTACTTC | CASIVTHCEQYF
TRBJ2-7 | TRBV6-1 | NA | NA | 12 | TGTGCCAGCAGTGATTTCTCCTACGAGCAGTACTTC | CASSDFSYEQYF
TRBJ2-2 | TRBV7-2 | NA | NA | 14 | TGTGCCAGCAGCTTCGGACAGCTCACCGGGGAGCTGTTTTTT | CASSFGQLTGELFF
TRBJ2-2 | TRBV29-1 | NA | TRBD1 | 14 | TGCAGCGCCAAAGGACAGGACGTAACCGGGGAGCTGTTTTTT | CSAKGQDVTGELFF